The T cell receptor beta chain described here comes from a study of blood T cell repertoires in COVID-19. Overall study context: Specimens from acute and convalescent COVID-19 originated in the United States, Italy and Spain. PBMCs, B-cell-depleted T cells, or T cells provided the cDNA or gDNA that made up the material.

In the original analysis: Reference gene primer amplification gave nucleated cell count estimates. Assay used: immunoSEQ multiplex PCR; TCRdb lists only in-frame clones, some missing. V and J calls and clone size are given by that table; D and trimming were obtained from the DNA. This table holds some 290,000 clones, around 86% found once. The CDR3 loop spans 12 amino acids. From germline, CDR1 is ENHRY and CDR2 SYGVKD. Trimming removed 2 bases from V and 4 bases from J, with 5 bases in between. V is TRBV10-3 and J is TRBJ1-1; tentative D call: TRBD1 (5 bases). The sample consisted of peripheral blood. This TCR was recovered from a man aged 18 to 29 with active or convalescent COVID-19. The CDR3 DNA reads TGTGCCATCAGTGAGGGGGCCACTGAAGCTTTCTTT. Translated, it gives CAISEGATEAFF.